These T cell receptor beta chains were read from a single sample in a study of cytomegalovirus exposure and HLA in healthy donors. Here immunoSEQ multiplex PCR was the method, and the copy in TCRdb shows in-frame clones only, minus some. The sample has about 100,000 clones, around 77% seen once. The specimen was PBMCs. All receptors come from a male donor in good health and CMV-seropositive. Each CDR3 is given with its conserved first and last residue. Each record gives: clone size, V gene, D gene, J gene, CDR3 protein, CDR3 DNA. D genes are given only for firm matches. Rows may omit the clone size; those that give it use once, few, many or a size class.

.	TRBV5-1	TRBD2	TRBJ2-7	CASTWTSEEEQYF	TGCGCCAGCACCTGGACTAGCGAGGAAGAGCAGTACTTC
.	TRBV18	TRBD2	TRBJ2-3	CASSPRGGYTQYF	TGTGCCAGCTCACCACGCGGGGGATATACGCAGTATTTT
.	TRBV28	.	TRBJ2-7	CASSSPGYEQYF	TGTGCCAGCAGTTCCCCGGGCTACGAGCAGTACTTC
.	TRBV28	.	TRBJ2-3	CASAGPSTDTQYF	TGTGCCAGTGCCGGTCCTAGCACAGATACGCAGTATTTT
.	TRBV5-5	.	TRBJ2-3	CATSQSANTDTQYF	TGTGCCACCTCGCAGAGCGCGAACACAGATACGCAGTATTTT
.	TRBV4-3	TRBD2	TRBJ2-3	CASSLSPTSGNTDTQYF	TGCGCCAGCAGCTTATCTCCTACTAGCGGTAACACAGATACGCAGTATTTT
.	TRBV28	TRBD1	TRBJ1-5	CASSFRTGANQPQHF	TGTGCCAGCAGTTTTCGGACAGGGGCCAATCAGCCCCAGCATTTT
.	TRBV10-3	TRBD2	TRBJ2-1	CAISGGRDNDEQFF	TGTGCCATCAGTGGCGGGAGGGACAACGATGAGCAGTTCTTC
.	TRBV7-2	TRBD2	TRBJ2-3	CASSLRGSLSTDTQYF	TGTGCCAGCAGCTTACGCGGGAGCTTAAGCACAGATACGCAGTATTTT
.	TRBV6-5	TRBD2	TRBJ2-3	CASRPGLGTNTQYF	TGTGCCAGCAGGCCGGGACTAGGCACAAATACGCAGTATTTT
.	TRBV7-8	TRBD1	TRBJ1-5	CASSRGIGTESNQPQHF	TGTGCCAGCAGCCGGGGGATAGGGACAGAGAGCAATCAGCCCCAGCATTTT
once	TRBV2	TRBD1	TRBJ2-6	CASSGDSNVLTF	TGTGCCAGCAGTGGGGACAGCAACGTCCTGACTTTC
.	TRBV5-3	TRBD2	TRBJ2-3	CARSSNLAGTTDTQYF	TGTGCCAGAAGCAGTAATCTAGCGGGGACCACAGATACGCAGTATTTT
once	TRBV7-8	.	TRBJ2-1	CASSPNAQGSEQFF	TGTGCCAGCAGCCCCAACGCACAAGGTAGCGAGCAGTTCTTC
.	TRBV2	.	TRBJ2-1	CASSERGEQFF	TGTGCCAGCAGTGAGCGGGGTGAGCAGTTCTTC
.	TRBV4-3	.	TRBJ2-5	CASSQDLQAGQETQYF	TGCGCCAGCAGCCAAGATCTACAGGCCGGGCAAGAGACCCAGTACTTC
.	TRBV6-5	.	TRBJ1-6	CASSAGLNSPLHF	TGTGCCAGCAGCGCAGGGCTAAATTCACCCCTCCACTTT
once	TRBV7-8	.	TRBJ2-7	CASSLQSSTYEQYF	TGTGCCAGCAGCTTACAAAGCTCGACCTACGAGCAGTACTTC
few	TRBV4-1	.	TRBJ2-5	CASSQVRGRGQETQYF	TGCGCCAGCAGCCAAGTCCGGGGGAGAGGCCAAGAGACCCAGTACTTC
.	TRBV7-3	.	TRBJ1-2	CASSLTATAENGYTF	TGTGCCAGCAGCTTAACCGCGACTGCGGAGAATGGCTACACCTTC
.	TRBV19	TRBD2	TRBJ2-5	CASSIPGLVETQYF	TGTGCCAGTAGTATTCCTGGACTAGTTGAGACCCAGTACTTC
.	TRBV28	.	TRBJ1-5	CASSPSGEGDQPQHF	TGTGCCAGCAGCCCTTCCGGGGAGGGCGATCAGCCCCAGCATTTT
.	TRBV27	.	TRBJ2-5	CASRAYEAETQYF	TGTGCCAGCAGGGCCTATGAGGCGGAGACCCAGTACTTC
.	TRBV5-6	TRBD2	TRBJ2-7	CASSWGPRLAGGNEQYF	TGTGCCAGCAGTTGGGGGCCCCGGCTAGCGGGAGGGAACGAGCAGTACTTC
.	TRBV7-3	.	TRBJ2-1	CASSVNSYNEQFF	TGTGCCAGCAGCGTGAACAGTTACAATGAGCAGTTCTTC
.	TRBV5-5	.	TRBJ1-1	CASSSPTGSTEAFF	TGTGCCAGCAGCTCGCCTACAGGGAGCACTGAAGCTTTCTTT
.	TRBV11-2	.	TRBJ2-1	CASSFLGAGGEQFF	TGTGCCAGCAGCTTTTTGGGGGCCGGCGGTGAGCAGTTCTTC
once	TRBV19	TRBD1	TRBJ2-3	CASSTRQGQDTQYF	TGTGCCAGTAGTACTCGACAGGGGCAAGATACGCAGTATTTT